One and the same sample provided the 2 T cell receptor beta chains below, sequenced in a study of cytomegalovirus exposure and HLA in healthy donors. Only in-frame clones appear in the TCRdb table, and some are missing; sequencing was by immunoSEQ multiplex PCR. The sample shows about 280,000 clones, roughly 90% of them seen only once. The sample taken for sequencing was PBMCs. These receptors all stem from a woman aged 18-30 years in good health and CMV-seronegative.

The genes are TRBV10-3 and TRBJ2-7, with D possibly matching TRBD2 (6 bases). The CDR3 covers 13 residues. Germline V gene sequence: CDR1 ENHRY, CDR2 SYGVKD. V shed 4 bases and J shed 3 bases, with 10 bases lying between them. CDR3 in amino acids: CAISARRDYEQYF. The CDR3 DNA is TGTGCCATCAGTGCTCGGCGGGACTACGAGCAGTACTTC.

This chain uses TRBV25-1 with TRBJ2-5; TRBD2 agrees at 7 bases. From germline, CDR1 is MGHDK and CDR2 SYGVNS. The CDR3 runs to 18 residues. Unmatched junction bases numbered 13, after V lost 2 bases and J lost 1 base. The CDR3 here is CASSEGQGWREPQETQYF. Written as DNA, the CDR3 is TGTGCCAGCAGTGAAGGTCAAGGGTGGCGGGAGCCCCAAGAGACCCAGTACTTC.